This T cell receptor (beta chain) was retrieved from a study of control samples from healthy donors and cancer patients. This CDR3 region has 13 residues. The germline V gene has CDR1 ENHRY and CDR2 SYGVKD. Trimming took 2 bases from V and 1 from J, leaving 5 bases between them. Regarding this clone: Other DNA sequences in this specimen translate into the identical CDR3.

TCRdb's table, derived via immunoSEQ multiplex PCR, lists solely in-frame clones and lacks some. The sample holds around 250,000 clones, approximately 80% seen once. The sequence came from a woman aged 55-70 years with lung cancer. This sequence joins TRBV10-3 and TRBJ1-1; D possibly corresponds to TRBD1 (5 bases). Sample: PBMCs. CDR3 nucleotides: TGTGCCATCAGTGAGCAGGGGAACACTGAAGCTTTCTTT. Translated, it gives CAISEQGNTEAFF.